The TCR beta chain under discussion was sequenced for a study of early T cells in non-severe SARS-CoV-2 infection. Study-level background: Sequencing targeted bulk RNA from unsorted whole blood, leaving chains unpaired.

The V segment lost 4 bases and the J segment 4 bases; nucleotides outside the gene matches: 5. The CDR3 consists of 15 residues. Looked up from germline, CDR1 is SGHRS and CDR2 is YFSETQ. A single record per CDR3 protein comes from TCRdb applying MiXCR to the 5' RACE reads. The sample yields some 48,000 distinct CDR3 sequences, approximately 13% seen once. This clonotype showed up just a few times. This clonotype was sampled from an adult who was a healthcare worker with PCR-confirmed SARS-CoV-2 infection or an uninfected control (not recorded which). The sequenced sample consisted of whole blood. The rearrangement joins TRBV5-1 to TRBJ1-1; TRBD1 agrees at 12 bases. CDR3 sequence: CASSVGQGASTEAFF. CDR3 coding DNA: TGCGCCAGCAGCGTGGGACAGGGGGCTAGCACTGAAGCTTTCTTT. The complete variable domain, with remaining parts taken from reference TRBV5-1 and TRBJ1-1, reads KAGVTQTPRYLIKTRGQQVTLSCSPISGHRSVSWYQQTPGQGLQFLFEYFSETQRNKGNFPGRFSGRQFSNSRSEMNVSTLELGDSALYLCASSVGQGASTEAFFGQGTRLTVV.